A selection of T cell receptor beta chains follows, all from one sample in a study of blood T cell repertoires in COVID-19. Profiled with immunoSEQ multiplex PCR; TCRdb holds only in-frame clones, not every one. This repertoire shows approximately 460,000 clones, approximately 92% found once; its top ten account for roughly 1%. Material: peripheral blood. These receptors were obtained from a young man with COVID-19, enrolled during active disease. The CDR3 runs from the conserved cysteine through the conserved F or W. Fields, in order: clone size, D gene, V gene, J gene, CDR3 length, CDR3 DNA, CDR3 protein. A D gene is named only where the DNA matches it firmly. Size values are once, few and many counts, or a class for expanded clones, and some rows have none.

clone size: -; D gene: -; V gene: TRBV12-3/TRBV12-4; J gene: TRBJ1-2; CDR3 length: 13; CDR3 DNA: TGTGCCAGCAAGGAGAGGGCGAAGGCTGGCTACACCTTC; CDR3 protein: CASKERAKAGYTF
clone size: -; D gene: -; V gene: TRBV28; J gene: TRBJ1-2; CDR3 length: 15; CDR3 DNA: TGTGCCAGCAGTTTACCCCCCCCCGTTGAGTATGGCTACACCTTC; CDR3 protein: CASSLPPPVEYGYTF
clone size: few; D gene: TRBD1; V gene: TRBV5-1; J gene: TRBJ2-7; CDR3 length: 14; CDR3 DNA: TGCGCCAGCAGCTTCGGGACAGGGTCCTACGAGCAGTACTTC; CDR3 protein: CASSFGTGSYEQYF
clone size: -; D gene: -; V gene: TRBV11-3; J gene: TRBJ2-7; CDR3 length: 15; CDR3 DNA: TGTGCCAGCAGCTTAGGTCGTAGCGGTCCCTACGAGCAGTACTTC; CDR3 protein: CASSLGRSGPYEQYF
clone size: -; D gene: -; V gene: TRBV9; J gene: TRBJ2-5; CDR3 length: 15; CDR3 DNA: TGTGCCAGCAATACCCCGGGGGACAGTGGAGAGACCCAGTACTTC; CDR3 protein: CASNTPGDSGETQYF
clone size: few; D gene: -; V gene: TRBV10-1; J gene: TRBJ2-1; CDR3 length: 15; CDR3 DNA: TGCGCCAGCAGTGAGGTTGGGACTTGGGGCGGTGAGCAGTTCTTC; CDR3 protein: CASSEVGTWGGEQFF
clone size: once; D gene: -; V gene: TRBV7-4; J gene: TRBJ1-4; CDR3 length: 15; CDR3 DNA: TGTGCCAGCAGCTTAGGGACAGCAGAGCATGAAAAACTGTTTTTT; CDR3 protein: CASSLGTAEHEKLFF
clone size: -; D gene: TRBD2; V gene: TRBV7-8; J gene: TRBJ2-1; CDR3 length: 14; CDR3 DNA: TGTGCCAGCAGCCTGAGGACTATAGCGGGAGGCGGGTTCTTC; CDR3 protein: CASSLRTIAGGGFF
clone size: few; D gene: -; V gene: TRBV10-1; J gene: TRBJ1-2; CDR3 length: 12; CDR3 DNA: TGCGCCAGCAGTGAGGCGGGGAAAGGCTACACCTTC; CDR3 protein: CASSEAGKGYTF
clone size: -; D gene: TRBD1; V gene: TRBV5-4; J gene: TRBJ1-1; CDR3 length: 15; CDR3 DNA: TGTGCCAGCAGCGGGAACAGGGGGCTGAACACTGAAGCTTTCTTT; CDR3 protein: CASSGNRGLNTEAFF
clone size: few; D gene: -; V gene: TRBV19; J gene: TRBJ1-4; CDR3 length: 12; CDR3 DNA: TGTGCCAGTAGTATGGAGAGGGAAAAACTGTTTTTT; CDR3 protein: CASSMEREKLFF
clone size: -; D gene: TRBD1; V gene: TRBV19; J gene: TRBJ2-1; CDR3 length: 15; CDR3 DNA: TGTGCCAGTAGTATAGGACAGGGGGCTTACAATGAGCAGTTCTTC; CDR3 protein: CASSIGQGAYNEQFF
clone size: -; D gene: TRBD1; V gene: TRBV5-1; J gene: TRBJ2-3; CDR3 length: 14; CDR3 DNA: TGCGCCAGCAGCCTCGACAGGGCCACAGATACGCAGTATTTT; CDR3 protein: CASSLDRATDTQYF
clone size: few; D gene: TRBD2; V gene: TRBV7-9; J gene: TRBJ2-3; CDR3 length: 16; CDR3 DNA: TGTGCCAGCAGACGAACTAGCGGGAGAGGTACAGATACGCAGTATTTT; CDR3 protein: CASRRTSGRGTDTQYF
clone size: -; D gene: -; V gene: TRBV18; J gene: TRBJ1-1; CDR3 length: 16; CDR3 DNA: TGTGCCAGCTCACCACCTCAGGTTCGTTCGAACACTGAAGCTTTCTTT; CDR3 protein: CASSPPQVRSNTEAFF
clone size: -; D gene: TRBD1; V gene: TRBV2; J gene: TRBJ2-7; CDR3 length: 12; CDR3 DNA: TGTGCCAGCAGCGGACAGGCCGACGAGCAGTACTTC; CDR3 protein: CASSGQADEQYF
clone size: -; D gene: TRBD2; V gene: TRBV19; J gene: TRBJ2-2; CDR3 length: 15; CDR3 DNA: TGTGCCAGTACCCAAGCGGGAGAGGTCACCGGGGAGCTGTTTTTT; CDR3 protein: CASTQAGEVTGELFF
clone size: -; D gene: TRBD1; V gene: TRBV5-1; J gene: TRBJ1-2; CDR3 length: 13; CDR3 DNA: TGCGCCAGCAGCCCCTGGGACAGGGATGGCTACACCTTC; CDR3 protein: CASSPWDRDGYTF
clone size: -; D gene: -; V gene: TRBV3-1/TRBV3-2; J gene: TRBJ2-7; CDR3 length: 13; CDR3 DNA: TGTGCCAGCAGCCCCCCCGGGTCCTACGAGCAGTACTTC; CDR3 protein: CASSPPGSYEQYF
clone size: -; D gene: -; V gene: TRBV19; J gene: TRBJ2-2; CDR3 length: 14; CDR3 DNA: TGTGCCAGCACGGCGAGAGGGTTGACCGGGGAGCTGTTTTTT; CDR3 protein: CASTARGLTGELFF
clone size: few; D gene: -; V gene: TRBV6-4; J gene: TRBJ2-3; CDR3 length: 15; CDR3 DNA: TGTGCCAGCAGTGCTACCTCCAGGGGCACAGATACGCAGTATTTT; CDR3 protein: CASSATSRGTDTQYF
clone size: -; D gene: TRBD1; V gene: TRBV18; J gene: TRBJ1-1; CDR3 length: 18; CDR3 DNA: TGTGCCAGCTCACGCCTACAGGGGAGCTCCAATTCGAACACTGAAGCTTTCTTT; CDR3 protein: CASSRLQGSSNSNTEAFF
clone size: -; D gene: TRBD1; V gene: TRBV5-8; J gene: TRBJ1-1; CDR3 length: 14; CDR3 DNA: TGTGCCAGCAGCCCCGGGACAGGGCGGACTGAAGCTTTCTTT; CDR3 protein: CASSPGTGRTEAFF
clone size: -; D gene: -; V gene: TRBV4-1; J gene: TRBJ2-1; CDR3 length: 16; CDR3 DNA: TGCGCCAGCAGCCAAGACTGGGCAGGGGCACTCAGAGAGCAGTTCTTC; CDR3 protein: CASSQDWAGALREQFF
clone size: few; D gene: TRBD1; V gene: TRBV4-2; J gene: TRBJ1-1; CDR3 length: 15; CDR3 DNA: TGTGCCAGCAGCCAGACCTACAGGGGGCAGACTGAAGCTTTCTTT; CDR3 protein: CASSQTYRGQTEAFF
clone size: -; D gene: -; V gene: TRBV18; J gene: TRBJ1-6; CDR3 length: 15; CDR3 DNA: TGTGCCAGCTCACCACCGGGGCAGGGCGGTTCACCCCTCCACTTT; CDR3 protein: CASSPPGQGGSPLHF
clone size: -; D gene: -; V gene: TRBV27; J gene: TRBJ2-3; CDR3 length: 15; CDR3 DNA: TGTGCCAGCAGTTCCCTGATCCGGAGCACAGATACGCAGTATTTT; CDR3 protein: CASSSLIRSTDTQYF
clone size: -; D gene: TRBD1; V gene: TRBV3-1/TRBV3-2; J gene: TRBJ1-2; CDR3 length: 15; CDR3 DNA: TGTGCCAGCAGCTACAGGGGGCTGGAGGGCTATGGCTACACCTTC; CDR3 protein: CASSYRGLEGYGYTF
clone size: -; D gene: -; V gene: TRBV20-1; J gene: TRBJ1-1; CDR3 length: 14; CDR3 DNA: TGCAGTGCTAGTCCCCCGCGGGAGGGAAGTGAAGCTTTCTTT; CDR3 protein: CSASPPREGSEAFF
clone size: -; D gene: -; V gene: TRBV7-9; J gene: TRBJ1-2; CDR3 length: 13; CDR3 DNA: TGTGCCAGCAGCTTAAGTTCCACAAGAGGCTACACCTTC; CDR3 protein: CASSLSSTRGYTF
clone size: -; D gene: TRBD1; V gene: TRBV9; J gene: TRBJ1-1; CDR3 length: 14; CDR3 DNA: TGTGCCAGCAGCAAGACAGGGGGGAACACTGAAGCTTTCTTT; CDR3 protein: CASSKTGGNTEAFF
clone size: -; D gene: TRBD2; V gene: TRBV6-5; J gene: TRBJ2-3; CDR3 length: 14; CDR3 DNA: TGTGCCACCAGACTAGCGGGGGAGGCAGATACGCAGTATTTT; CDR3 protein: CATRLAGEADTQYF
clone size: -; D gene: -; V gene: TRBV3-1/TRBV3-2; J gene: TRBJ2-3; CDR3 length: 15; CDR3 DNA: TGTGCCAGCAGCCAAGGGTCCGGACAGAAAGATACGCAGTATTTT; CDR3 protein: CASSQGSGQKDTQYF
clone size: -; D gene: -; V gene: TRBV5-1; J gene: TRBJ2-5; CDR3 length: 14; CDR3 DNA: TGCGCCAGCAGCTCGGACCCACAGGGTGAGACCCAGTACTTC; CDR3 protein: CASSSDPQGETQYF
clone size: -; D gene: -; V gene: TRBV5-4; J gene: TRBJ2-2; CDR3 length: 13; CDR3 DNA: TGTGCCAGCAGCTCCGCAGGGACCGGGGAGCTGTTTTTT; CDR3 protein: CASSSAGTGELFF
clone size: -; D gene: TRBD2; V gene: TRBV7-8; J gene: TRBJ2-1; CDR3 length: 17; CDR3 DNA: TGTGCCAGCAGCACGGGGACTAGCGGGAGGAGCTACAATGAGCAGTTCTTC; CDR3 protein: CASSTGTSGRSYNEQFF
clone size: -; D gene: TRBD1; V gene: TRBV6-5; J gene: TRBJ1-6; CDR3 length: 15; CDR3 DNA: TGTGCCAGCAGTTACTCGTGGACAGGGAGTTCACCCCTCCACTTT; CDR3 protein: CASSYSWTGSSPLHF
clone size: -; D gene: TRBD1; V gene: TRBV4-2; J gene: TRBJ1-1; CDR3 length: 16; CDR3 DNA: TGTGCCAGCAGCCAAGCTCAAGGACAGGGGGCCACTGAAGCTTTCTTT; CDR3 protein: CASSQAQGQGATEAFF
clone size: -; D gene: -; V gene: TRBV7-2; J gene: TRBJ2-4; CDR3 length: 14; CDR3 DNA: TGTGCCAGCAGCTTAGGTGGCGGGGTAGACATTCAGTACTTC; CDR3 protein: CASSLGGGVDIQYF
clone size: -; D gene: -; V gene: TRBV6-5; J gene: TRBJ2-3; CDR3 length: 13; CDR3 DNA: TGTGCCAGCACTAAGTCCCTCACAGATACGCAGTATTTT; CDR3 protein: CASTKSLTDTQYF
clone size: -; D gene: TRBD1; V gene: TRBV5-1; J gene: TRBJ1-2; CDR3 length: 16; CDR3 DNA: TGCGCCAGCAGCTTGAACAGGGGCCGCGGAGGGGTTGGCTACACCTTC; CDR3 protein: CASSLNRGRGGVGYTF